Sequencing of this T cell receptor (beta chain) was carried out in a study of blood T cell repertoires in COVID-19. About the research overall: Acute-phase and convalescent COVID-19 samples originated in the United States, Italy and Spain. Sample material is recorded as cDNA or gDNA derived from T cells, B-cell-depleted T cells, or PBMCs.

How the authors handled the data: Reference gene primers were amplified, and this amplification served to estimate nucleated cell counts. TCRdb keeps only in-frame clones here, not all; method: immunoSEQ multiplex PCR. That table supplies the V and J calls and clone size; D and trimming were determined from the DNA. The table records 45,000 to 65,000 clones, roughly 80% of them present only once. V dropped 2 bases and J dropped 2; count of bases not matched to a gene: 8. The germline CDR1 and CDR2 sequences are SGHVS and FNYEAQ. The CDR3 contains 17 residues. This clone was found many times. Sequenced sample: peripheral blood. The sequence was collected from a woman aged 60-75 years with acute or convalescent COVID-19. The rearrangement uses TRBV7-6 and TRBJ1-5; TRBD1 aligns across 8 bases. The CDR3 sequence is CASSLTGQGTRNQPQHF. The CDR3 DNA follows: TGTGCCAGCAGCTTAACCGGACAGGGAACACGCAATCAGCCCCAGCATTTT.